This TCR beta chain was captured by sequencing in a study of T-cell reconstitution after alpha-beta-depleted transplantation in children. A library of TCRbeta sequences, prepared with unique molecular identifiers, was generated. TCRdb itself ran the PCR reads through MiXCR, one entry per CDR3 protein. The sample lists over 200,000 distinct CDR3 sequences, more than 15% occurring once. The CDR3 is 14 residues long. The germline gives CDR1 SGHKS, CDR2 YYEKEE (reference sequence). V lost 2 bases to trimming and J lost 9 bases, with 14 bases between them. This clonotype has only a few counts. The sequence was obtained from a male patient aged 2-10 years who had a stem cell transplant for acute lymphoblastic leukemia, so the T cells may come from the graft donor. This sequence joins TRBV5-5 and TRBJ2-2, with D unresolved. This specimen was PBMCs, mostly from graft donor cells, taken 360 days after TCRalphabeta/CD19-depleted stem cell transplant. The CDR3 region is CASSFEPLIRELFF. Here the CDR3 DNA reads TGTGCCAGCAGCTTTGAACCATTAATCAGGGAGCTGTTTTTT. Variable domain in full (rest from reference TRBV5-5 and TRBJ2-2): DAGVTQSPTHLIKTRGQQVTLRCSPISGHKSVSWYQQVLGQGPQFIFQYYEKEERGRGNFPDRFSARQFPNYSSELNVNALLLGDSALYLCASSFEPLIRELFFGEGSRLTVL.